These T cell receptor beta chains were read from a single sample in a study of control samples from healthy donors and cancer patients. The protocol was immunoSEQ multiplex PCR, while the TCRdb copy is restricted to in-frame clones and leaves out a portion. This sample has approximately 86,000 clones, with more than 75% found just once. Sequenced sample: blood. The receptors originated from a middle-aged woman in good health. The CDR3 runs from the conserved cysteine through the conserved F or W. D genes are given only for firm matches. Only part of the rows carry a size: once, few, many, or a class if the clone is expanded.

>TRBV24-1|few|TRBD1|TRBJ1-1
TGTGCCACCTCAAGCAGGACCGGGACAGGGGTGAACACTGAAGCTTTCTTT
CATSSRTGTGVNTEAFF
>TRBV10-1|-|-|TRBJ2-2
TGCGCCAGCAGTGCCGGTTGGGGCTCGAGAACCGGGGAGCTGTTTTTT
CASSAGWGSRTGELFF
>TRBV15|-|-|TRBJ1-4
TGTGCCACCAGCAGAGATTCAGGAAGGGCATTCGAAAAACTGTTTTTT
CATSRDSGRAFEKLFF
>TRBV7-8|-|-|TRBJ2-7
TGTGCCAGCAGCTTAGCGGGGGGCCTCTCCTCCTACGAGCAGTACTTC
CASSLAGGLSSYEQYF
>TRBV9|-|TRBD1|TRBJ2-2
TGTGCCAGCAGAGCCGGGACAGGGGGTACCGGGGAGCTGTTTTTT
CASRAGTGGTGELFF
>TRBV14|-|-|TRBJ1-1
TGTGCCAGCAGCCACCTCCGGACAACTGAAGCTTTCTTT
CASSHLRTTEAFF
>TRBV9|-|TRBD2|TRBJ2-1
TGTGCCAGCAGCGTAGAGGCTAGCGGTTACAATGAGCAGTTCTTC
CASSVEASGYNEQFF
>TRBV24-1|-|-|TRBJ2-1
TGTGCCACCAGTGATTTAGTCATGAATGAGCAGTTCTTC
CATSDLVMNEQFF
>TRBV5-6|few|TRBD1|TRBJ1-2
TGTGCCAGCAGGCAGAGACAGGGGGCTTATGGCTACACCTTC
CASRQRQGAYGYTF
>TRBV19|-|-|TRBJ2-3
TGTGCCAGTACCCCAGGGGCCGCGAGCACAGATACGCAGTATTTT
CASTPGAASTDTQYF
>TRBV19|-|TRBD1|TRBJ1-1
TGTGCCAGTAGTGGGACAGGATATCGCACTGAAGCTTTCTTT
CASSGTGYRTEAFF
>TRBV4-2|-|-|TRBJ2-3
TGTGCCAGCAGCCAAGATGGTAGCCTCGCCACAGATACGCAGTATTTT
CASSQDGSLATDTQYF
>TRBV27|-|TRBD1|TRBJ1-2
TGTGCCAGCAGAACTCCGGGACAGGGGGGTGGCTACACCTTC
CASRTPGQGGGYTF
>TRBV7-9|-|-|TRBJ1-6
TGTGCCAGCAGCACCGGGGGCGGAAAGCTCTATAATTCACCCCTCCACTTT
CASSTGGGKLYNSPLHF
>TRBV30|-|-|TRBJ1-6
TGTGCCTGGAGTGTACGAGCGGGGCATTCACCCCTCCACTTT
CAWSVRAGHSPLHF
>TRBV23-1|-|TRBD1|TRBJ2-4
TGCGCCAGCAGTCAATCTGCGCGAGGGGGCGCCTCCAAAAACATTCAGTACTTC
CASSQSARGGASKNIQYF
>TRBV6-1|-|-|TRBJ1-1
TGTGCCAGCAGTGAAGCGCTTCCGCTTTTACAATTGGAAGCTTTCTTT
CASSEALPLLQLEAFF
>TRBV9|-|-|TRBJ1-6
TGTGCCAGCAGCGGAGGGGGTACCCGCGCTTATTCACCCCTCCACTTT
CASSGGGTRAYSPLHF
>TRBV7-9|-|TRBD2|TRBJ2-5
TGTGCCAGCAGCTTAGTAGGTAGCGGGGGAAAAGAGACCCAGTACTTC
CASSLVGSGGKETQYF
>TRBV9|-|TRBD2|TRBJ2-3
TGTGCCAGCAGCCTGGGACTAGCGGGGCTCACAGATACGCAGTATTTT
CASSLGLAGLTDTQYF
>TRBV7-9|-|-|TRBJ1-1
TGTGCCAGCAGCTTATCACAGGGCATCATGGGCACTGAAGCTTTCTTT
CASSLSQGIMGTEAFF
>TRBV10-3|-|-|TRBJ2-3
TGTGCCATCAGTGTGGCCCTAGAAGATACGCAGTATTTT
CAISVALEDTQYF
>TRBV20-1|-|-|TRBJ1-2
TGCAGTGCTAGTCCCCCGTCCGTGGTGGGTTATGGCTACACCTTC
CSASPPSVVGYGYTF
>TRBV6-2/TRBV6-3|once|TRBD1|TRBJ2-5
TGTGCCAGCAGTTACGGACAGGGAGGGACCCAGTACTTC
CASSYGQGGTQYF
>TRBV20-1|-|-|TRBJ2-6
TGCAGTGCTAGTTTCAGCTCTGGGGCCAACGTCCTGACTTTC
CSASFSSGANVLTF
>TRBV7-2|-|-|TRBJ1-1
TGTGCCAGCAAAAAAATCCTGGGGGGGGGCACTGAAGCTTTCTTT
CASKKILGGGTEAFF
>TRBV9|once|-|TRBJ1-1
TGTGCCAGCAGCGTAGACGGAAACACTGAAGCTTTCTTT
CASSVDGNTEAFF
>TRBV10-1|-|-|TRBJ2-1
TGCGCCAGCAGTAAAGGACAGACCAGCTCCTACAATGAGCAGTTCTTC
CASSKGQTSSYNEQFF
>TRBV27|-|TRBD2|TRBJ2-1
TGTGCCAGCAGTTTATCGCGGGGGGTGAGCTCCTACAATGAGCAGTTCTTC
CASSLSRGVSSYNEQFF
>TRBV18|few|TRBD1|TRBJ1-1
TGTGCCAGCTCCCCCGGACAGGCGTCCCGATGGGCTGAAGCTTTCTTT
CASSPGQASRWAEAFF
>TRBV4-1|once|TRBD1|TRBJ2-4
TGCGCCAGCAGCCCAGGCGCTGAATGGGGGACAGTCGGAAACATTCAGTACTTC
CASSPGAEWGTVGNIQYF
>TRBV11-2|-|-|TRBJ1-5
TGTGCCAGCAGCTTTTCCGGGACTGGTAATCAGCCCCAGCATTTT
CASSFSGTGNQPQHF
>TRBV6-2/TRBV6-3|-|-|TRBJ1-2
TGTGCCAGCAGTTCCGGGGCAATCTACGGCTACACCTTC
CASSSGAIYGYTF
>TRBV11-3|-|-|TRBJ2-1
TGTGCCAGCAGCTTAGTGCAAGGAAATGAGCAGTTCTTC
CASSLVQGNEQFF
>TRBV19|-|TRBD1|TRBJ2-1
TGTGCCAGTAGTATAGCCACAGGGGGTACGTACAATGAGCAGTTCTTC
CASSIATGGTYNEQFF
>TRBV12-3/TRBV12-4|-|TRBD2|TRBJ2-1
TGTGCAGCGGGGGAACACAATGAGCAGTTCTTC
CAAGEHNEQFF
>TRBV4-3|-|-|TRBJ1-1
TGCGCCAGCAGTCTGAAATGGGGGAACACTGAAGCTTTCTTT
CASSLKWGNTEAFF
>TRBV2|-|-|TRBJ1-2
TGTGCCAGCAGTGAAGTGGGGGGCACCTATGGCTACACCTTC
CASSEVGGTYGYTF
>TRBV27|-|-|TRBJ2-3
TGTGCCAGCAGTCCCCAGGGTCCCGATACGCAGTATTTT
CASSPQGPDTQYF
>TRBV30|-|-|TRBJ2-6
TGTGCCTGGAGTGATAACCTCAGGGGTGCTGGGGCCAACGTCCTGACTTTC
CAWSDNLRGAGANVLTF
>TRBV2|-|-|TRBJ2-2
TGTGCCAGCAGTGCGGAGAACACCGGGGAGCTGTTTTTT
CASSAENTGELFF
>TRBV2|-|-|TRBJ2-2
TGTGCCAGCAGTGGATACGTAGACAGGGGACTAGTAACCGGGGAGCTGTTTTTT
CASSGYVDRGLVTGELFF
>TRBV12-5|-|-|TRBJ1-6
TGTGCTAGTGCGTTCACAGATAATTCACCCCTCCACTTT
CASAFTDNSPLHF
>TRBV12-3/TRBV12-4|-|-|TRBJ2-3
TGTGCCAGCAGTTTTTACACAGATACGCAGTATTTT
CASSFYTDTQYF
>TRBV7-2|-|-|TRBJ1-3
TGTGCCAGCAGCTTAGTAGGGAGTCGAGGAAACACCATATATTTT
CASSLVGSRGNTIYF
>TRBV5-1|once|-|TRBJ2-3
TGCGCCAGCAGCTTGGGATCCCATGGGGACACAGATACGCAGTATTTT
CASSLGSHGDTDTQYF
>TRBV10-3|few|-|TRBJ2-7
TGTGCCATCAGTGAGTCAGGACTGTCGGGTGAGCAGTACTTC
CAISESGLSGEQYF
>TRBV7-2|-|TRBD2|TRBJ2-4
TGTGCCAGCAGCTTAGGACTAGCGGGAGGCAACATTCAGTACTTC
CASSLGLAGGNIQYF
>TRBV9|-|-|TRBJ2-3
TGTGCCAGCAGCGTAAGGCCTATTCCGACGGATACGCAGTATTTT
CASSVRPIPTDTQYF
>TRBV7-2|-|-|TRBJ1-2
TGTGCCAGCAGCCCTCAGGGACTTCCCACTAACTATGGCTACACCTTC
CASSPQGLPTNYGYTF
>TRBV12-3/TRBV12-4|-|-|TRBJ2-1
TGTGCCAGCAGTTTCAGGACCAATGAGCAGTTCTTC
CASSFRTNEQFF
>TRBV3-1/TRBV3-2|-|-|TRBJ1-2
TGTGCCAGCAGCCTACACACTAGCGGCTACACCTTC
CASSLHTSGYTF
>TRBV7-9|-|-|TRBJ1-2
TGTGCCAGCAGCTTTTCGGGGAAATCTTTTACCTATGGCTACACCTTC
CASSFSGKSFTYGYTF